This note documents a single TCR beta chain sequence. These data belong to a study of blood T cell repertoires in COVID-19. Generated by immunoSEQ multiplex PCR, the TCRdb table keeps only in-frame clones and is missing some. The sample shows a few hundred thousand clones, 80% of them seen only once. V trimming: 1 base; J trimming: 0 bases; junction bases outside the gene matches: 6. The CDR3 length is 17 residues. Germline V gene data show CDR1 as SGHVS and CDR2 as FNYEAQ. The origin of this receptor is a middle-aged woman with acute COVID-19. Input material: PBMCs or T cells enriched from blood (not recorded which). The rearrangement uses TRBV7-6 and TRBJ2-1; 7 bases match TRBD2. CDR3 coding DNA: TGTGCCAGCAGCTTAGGAGCGGGAATGAGCTCCTACAATGAGCAGTTCTTC. It encodes CASSLGAGMSSYNEQFF.